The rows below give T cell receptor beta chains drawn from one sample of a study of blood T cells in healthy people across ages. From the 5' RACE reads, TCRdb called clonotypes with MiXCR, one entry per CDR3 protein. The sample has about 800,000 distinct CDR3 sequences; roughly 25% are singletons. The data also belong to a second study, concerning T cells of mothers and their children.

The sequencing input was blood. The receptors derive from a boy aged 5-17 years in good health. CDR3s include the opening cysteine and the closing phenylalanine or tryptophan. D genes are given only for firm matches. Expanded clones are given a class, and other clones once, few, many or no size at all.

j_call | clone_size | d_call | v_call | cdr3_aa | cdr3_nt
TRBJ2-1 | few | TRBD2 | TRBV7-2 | CASRWSGGYNEQFF | TGTGCCAGCAGGTGGAGCGGGGGGTACAATGAGCAGTTCTTC
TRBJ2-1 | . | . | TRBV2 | CASSESVVPPYNEQFF | TGTGCCAGCAGTGAATCGGTGGTCCCTCCCTACAATGAGCAGTTCTTC
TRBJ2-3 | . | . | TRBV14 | CASSQQEGSTQYF | TGTGCCAGCAGCCAACAGGAAGGCTCTACGCAGTATTTT
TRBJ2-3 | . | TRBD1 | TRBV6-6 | CASRGGQGATDTQYF | TGTGCCAGCAGGGGTGGACAGGGGGCCACAGATACGCAGTATTTT
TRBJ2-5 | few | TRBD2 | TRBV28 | CASSPSGTSPQETQYF | TGTGCCAGCAGTCCGTCTGGGACTAGCCCCCAAGAGACCCAGTACTTC
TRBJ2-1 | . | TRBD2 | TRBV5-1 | CASSLVSRREGRSEQFF | TGCGCCAGCAGCTTGGTATCCCGGCGGGAGGGCCGGTCTGAGCAGTTCTTC
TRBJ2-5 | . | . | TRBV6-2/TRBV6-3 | CASSNSPTQYF | TGTGCCAGCAGTAACTCGCCGACCCAGTACTTC
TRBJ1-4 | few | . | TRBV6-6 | CASSVQGRSEKLFF | TGTGCCAGCAGTGTCCAGGGGAGGAGCGAAAAACTGTTTTTT
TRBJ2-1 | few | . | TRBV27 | CASSLSVRHEQFF | TGTGCCAGCAGTTTATCGGTTAGACATGAGCAGTTCTTC
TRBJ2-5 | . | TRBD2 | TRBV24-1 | CATSRGLAGGQETQYF | TGTGCCACCAGTCGGGGACTAGCGGGAGGGCAAGAGACCCAGTACTTC